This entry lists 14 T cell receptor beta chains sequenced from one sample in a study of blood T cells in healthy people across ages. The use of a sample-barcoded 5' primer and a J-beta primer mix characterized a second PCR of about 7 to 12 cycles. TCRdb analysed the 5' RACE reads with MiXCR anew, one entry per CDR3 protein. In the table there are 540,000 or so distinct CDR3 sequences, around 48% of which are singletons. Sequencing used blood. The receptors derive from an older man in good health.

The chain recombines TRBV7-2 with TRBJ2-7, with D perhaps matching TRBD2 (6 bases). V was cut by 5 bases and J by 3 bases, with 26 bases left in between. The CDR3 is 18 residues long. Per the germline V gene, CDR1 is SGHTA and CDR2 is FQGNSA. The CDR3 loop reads CASSRQHAGSGQSYEQYF. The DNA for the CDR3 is TGTGCCAGCAGCCGTCAGCATGCGGGGTCAGGGCAGAGCTACGAGCAGTACTTC.

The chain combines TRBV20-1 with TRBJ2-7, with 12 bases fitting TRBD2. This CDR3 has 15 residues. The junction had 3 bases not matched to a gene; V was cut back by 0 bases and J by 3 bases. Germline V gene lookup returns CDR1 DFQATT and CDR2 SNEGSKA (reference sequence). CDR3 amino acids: CSARDPSGRVYEQYF. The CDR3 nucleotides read TGCAGTGCTAGAGATCCTAGCGGGAGGGTCTACGAGCAGTACTTC.

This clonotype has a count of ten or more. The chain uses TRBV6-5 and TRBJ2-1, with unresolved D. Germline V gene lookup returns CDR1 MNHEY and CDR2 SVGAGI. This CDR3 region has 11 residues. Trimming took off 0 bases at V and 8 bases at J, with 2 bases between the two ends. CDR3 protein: CASSYSDEQFF. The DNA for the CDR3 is TGTGCCAGCAGTTACTCTGATGAGCAGTTCTTC.

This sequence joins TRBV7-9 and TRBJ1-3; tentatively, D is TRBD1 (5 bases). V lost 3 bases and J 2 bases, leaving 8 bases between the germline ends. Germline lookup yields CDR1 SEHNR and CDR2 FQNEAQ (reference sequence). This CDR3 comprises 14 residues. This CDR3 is CASSLGGAGNTIYF. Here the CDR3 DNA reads TGTGCCAGCAGCTTGGGAGGGGCTGGAAACACCATATATTTT.

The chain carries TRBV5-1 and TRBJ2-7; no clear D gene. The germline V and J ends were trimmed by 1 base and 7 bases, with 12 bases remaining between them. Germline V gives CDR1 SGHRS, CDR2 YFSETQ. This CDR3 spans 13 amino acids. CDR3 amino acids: CASSLNRYNEQYF. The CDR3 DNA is TGCGCCAGCAGCTTGAATAGGTACAATGAGCAGTACTTC.

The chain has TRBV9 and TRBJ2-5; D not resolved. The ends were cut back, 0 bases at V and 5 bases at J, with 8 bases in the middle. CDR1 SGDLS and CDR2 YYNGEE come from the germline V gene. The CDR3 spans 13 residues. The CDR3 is CASSVEIGETQYF. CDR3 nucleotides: TGTGCCAGCAGCGTAGAAATCGGGGAGACCCAGTACTTC.

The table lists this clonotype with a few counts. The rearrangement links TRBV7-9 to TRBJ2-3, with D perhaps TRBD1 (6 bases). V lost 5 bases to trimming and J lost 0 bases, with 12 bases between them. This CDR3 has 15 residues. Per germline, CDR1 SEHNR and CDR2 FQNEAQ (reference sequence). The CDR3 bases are TGTGCCAGCAGCCGGCCCAGGGGTAGCACAGATACGCAGTATTTT. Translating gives CASSRPRGSTDTQYF.

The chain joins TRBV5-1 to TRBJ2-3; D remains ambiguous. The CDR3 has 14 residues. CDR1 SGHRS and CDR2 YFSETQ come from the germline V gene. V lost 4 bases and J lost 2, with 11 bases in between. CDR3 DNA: TGCGCCAGCAGCCGGACGGCCTTCACAGATACGCAGTATTTT. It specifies CASSRTAFTDTQYF.

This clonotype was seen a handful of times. The chain's CDR3 is CASSLFMSENSPLHF. Written as DNA, the CDR3 is TGTGCCAGCAGCTTATTTATGTCAGAAAATTCACCCCTCCACTTT. The V and J genes are TRBV7-2 and TRBJ1-6, with no clear D. Germline values: CDR1 SGHTA, CDR2 FQGNSA. CDR3 size: 15 residues. V was shortened by 2 bases and J by 7 bases, with 12 bases between the two germline ends.

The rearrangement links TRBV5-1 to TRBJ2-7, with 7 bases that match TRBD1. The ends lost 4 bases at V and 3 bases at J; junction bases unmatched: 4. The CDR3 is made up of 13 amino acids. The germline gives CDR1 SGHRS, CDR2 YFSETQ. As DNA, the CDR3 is TGCGCCAGCAGCCCCGGACAGGTCTACGAGCAGTACTTC. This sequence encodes CASSPGQVYEQYF.

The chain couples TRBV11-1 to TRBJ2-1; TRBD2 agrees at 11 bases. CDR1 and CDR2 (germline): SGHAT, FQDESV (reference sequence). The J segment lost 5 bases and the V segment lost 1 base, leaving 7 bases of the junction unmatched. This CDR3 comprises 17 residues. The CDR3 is CASSLGPGLADNNEQFF. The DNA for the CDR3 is TGTGCCAGCAGCTTAGGTCCGGGACTAGCGGATAACAATGAGCAGTTCTTC.

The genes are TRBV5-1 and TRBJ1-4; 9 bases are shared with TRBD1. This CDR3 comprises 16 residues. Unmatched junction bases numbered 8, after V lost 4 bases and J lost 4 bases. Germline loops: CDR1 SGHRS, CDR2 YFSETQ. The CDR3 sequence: CASSRTGQGINEKLFF. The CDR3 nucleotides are TGCGCCAGCAGCAGGACTGGACAGGGGATTAATGAAAAACTGTTTTTT. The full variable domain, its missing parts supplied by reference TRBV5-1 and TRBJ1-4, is KAGVTQTPRYLIKTRGQQVTLSCSPISGHRSVSWYQQTPGQGLQFLFEYFSETQRNKGNFPGRFSGRQFSNSRSEMNVSTLELGDSALYLCASSRTGQGINEKLFFGSGTQLSVL.

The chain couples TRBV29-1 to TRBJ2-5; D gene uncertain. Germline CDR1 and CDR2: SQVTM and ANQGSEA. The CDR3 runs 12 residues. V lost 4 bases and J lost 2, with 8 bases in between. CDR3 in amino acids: CSVARAQETQYF. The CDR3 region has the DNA TGCAGCGTTGCACGGGCGCAAGAGACCCAGTACTTC.

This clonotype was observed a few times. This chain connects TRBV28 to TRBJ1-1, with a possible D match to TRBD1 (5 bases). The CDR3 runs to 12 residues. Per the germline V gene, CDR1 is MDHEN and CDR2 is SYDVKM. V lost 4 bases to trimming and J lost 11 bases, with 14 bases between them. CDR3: CASSWGPSLAFF. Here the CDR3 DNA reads TGTGCCAGCAGTTGGGGCCCCAGCTTGGCTTTCTTT.